This is a list of T cell receptor beta chains from one sample in a study of T-cell memory formation after mild COVID-19. TCRdb reprocessed the 5' RACE reads with MiXCR, giving one entry per CDR3 protein. The profile shows about 240,000 distinct CDR3 sequences, approximately 10% of them singletons. Sequencing input: PBMCs or a T cell subset sorted from them (not recorded which). These TCRs come from a man younger than 35 who had mild COVID-19 (a few samples of this study predate the infection). Cell type and time point are not known. Both conserved end residues are part of each CDR3. D genes are given only for firm matches. Clone size is not always given. Where it is, it says once, few, many or a class for expanded clones.

CASRPEGGTEAFF | TGTGCCAGCAGACCGGAAGGAGGCACTGAAGCTTTCTTT | TRBV2 | . | TRBJ1-1 | 13 | few
CSASPKERGNTGELFF | TGCAGTGCTAGCCCGAAGGAGCGGGGGAACACCGGGGAGCTGTTTTTT | TRBV20-1 | TRBD2 | TRBJ2-2 | 16 | few
CASSQGFRGEKYNEQFF | TGCGCCAGCAGCCAAGGTTTTCGTGGGGAAAAATACAATGAGCAGTTCTTC | TRBV4-1 | . | TRBJ2-1 | 17 | .
CASRVSGAGDTQYF | TGTGCCAGCAGGGTTAGCGGGGCTGGAGATACGCAGTATTTT | TRBV27 | TRBD2 | TRBJ2-3 | 14 | .
CASSLWTENYGYTF | TGCGCCAGCAGCCTGTGGACGGAGAACTATGGCTACACCTTC | TRBV5-1 | . | TRBJ1-2 | 14 | .
CASRGLAKNIQYF | TGTGCCAGTAGGGGCCTAGCCAAAAACATTCAGTACTTC | TRBV12-3/TRBV12-4 | . | TRBJ2-4 | 13 | few
CASRPSPGPDTQYF | TGCGCCAGCAGACCTAGCCCGGGCCCAGATACGCAGTATTTT | TRBV5-1 | . | TRBJ2-3 | 14 | few
CASTPSQGRSTEAFF | TGCGCCAGCACCCCAAGCCAGGGGAGGAGCACTGAAGCTTTCTTT | TRBV4-3 | . | TRBJ1-1 | 15 | few
CASSYSAGIEQFF | TGTGCCAGCAGTTACTCGGCGGGGATTGAGCAGTTCTTC | TRBV6-5 | . | TRBJ2-1 | 13 | few
CSARINGGGTDTQYF | TGCAGTGCTAGGATTAACGGCGGGGGGACAGATACGCAGTATTTT | TRBV20-1 | TRBD2 | TRBJ2-3 | 15 | few
CASSLGTGVGEAFF | TGCGCCAGCAGCTTGGGGACAGGGGTAGGGGAAGCTTTCTTT | TRBV5-1 | TRBD1 | TRBJ1-1 | 14 | few
CASSSRQGWEQFF | TGTGCCAGCAGTTCCCGTCAGGGGTGGGAGCAGTTCTTC | TRBV6-2/TRBV6-3 | . | TRBJ2-1 | 13 | .
CASTPTGSGANVLTF | TGCGCCAGCACGCCAACAGGCTCTGGGGCCAACGTCCTGACTTTC | TRBV5-1 | . | TRBJ2-6 | 15 | .
CASSFGQGGADTQYF | TGCGCCAGCAGCTTCGGACAGGGAGGAGCAGATACGCAGTATTTT | TRBV5-1 | TRBD1 | TRBJ2-3 | 15 | .
CASSQTGGSFWQYF | TGCGCCAGCAGCCAGACAGGGGGGAGTTTTTGGCAGTACTTC | TRBV4-1 | TRBD1 | TRBJ2-7 | 14 | .
CSVSDRATEAFF | TGCAGTGTTTCGGACAGGGCTACTGAAGCTTTCTTT | TRBV20-1 | TRBD1 | TRBJ1-1 | 12 | .
CASSLVSGAIYEQYF | TGTGCCAGCAGCTTAGTTAGCGGGGCGATCTACGAGCAGTACTTC | TRBV7-2 | TRBD2 | TRBJ2-7 | 15 | many
CASSSSHRKLFF | TGTGCCAGCAGTTCGTCACATCGGAAACTGTTTTTT | TRBV28 | . | TRBJ1-4 | 12 | many
CASSYGQTGTSTDTQYF | TGTGCCAGCAGCTACGGCCAAACCGGGACCAGCACAGATACGCAGTATTTT | TRBV6-5 | . | TRBJ2-3 | 17 | many
CSAPKVAGGSGYTF | TGCAGTGCCCCAAAGGTGGCGGGGGGCAGTGGCTACACCTTC | TRBV20-1 | . | TRBJ1-2 | 14 | .
CSVVRGLGTEAFF | TGCAGCGTCGTCAGGGGATTGGGCACTGAAGCTTTCTTT | TRBV29-1 | . | TRBJ1-1 | 13 | few
CASSLPGAFYGYTF | TGTGCCAGCAGCCTCCCGGGGGCTTTCTATGGCTACACCTTC | TRBV12-3/TRBV12-4 | . | TRBJ1-2 | 14 | .
CASSLPDRGRNTIYF | TGCGCCAGCAGCTTGCCCGACAGGGGGAGAAACACCATATATTTT | TRBV5-1 | TRBD1 | TRBJ1-3 | 15 | many
CASSLEWGKLFF | TGTGCCAGCAGCTTAGAGTGGGGGAAACTGTTTTTT | TRBV11-2 | . | TRBJ1-4 | 12 | .
CATSSTGSSYEQYF | TGTGCCACCAGCTCGACAGGGAGCTCCTACGAGCAGTACTTC | TRBV15 | TRBD1 | TRBJ2-7 | 14 | .
CASSLGPTGVVAGELFF | TGTGCCAGCAGCTTGGGTCCGACAGGGGTTGTCGCCGGGGAGCTGTTTTTT | TRBV5-5 | TRBD1 | TRBJ2-2 | 17 | .
CASTPRGRPATEAFF | TGTGCCAGCACCCCGAGAGGGAGGCCGGCCACTGAAGCTTTCTTT | TRBV12-3/TRBV12-4 | . | TRBJ1-1 | 15 | .
CASSPYSGSTDTQYF | TGTGCCAGCAGCCCCTATTCAGGTAGCACAGATACGCAGTATTTT | TRBV7-3 | . | TRBJ2-3 | 15 | few
CATSRDGRPTDTQYF | TGTGCCACCAGCAGAGATGGACGCCCCACAGATACGCAGTATTTT | TRBV15 | . | TRBJ2-3 | 15 | medium-sized
CASSLWNRGDYGYTF | TGTGCCAGCAGCTTGTGGAACAGGGGTGACTATGGCTACACCTTC | TRBV7-9 | TRBD1 | TRBJ1-2 | 15 | many
CATSRDLAGSYNEQFF | TGTGCCACCAGCAGAGATCTGGCTGGCTCCTACAATGAGCAGTTCTTC | TRBV15 | . | TRBJ2-1 | 16 | .
CSARDRAGPRPYNEQFF | TGCAGTGCTAGAGATCGAGCAGGGCCTCGCCCCTACAATGAGCAGTTCTTC | TRBV20-1 | . | TRBJ2-1 | 17 | .